Below, 21 T cell receptor beta chains from the same sample are listed, as sequenced in a study of blood T cell repertoires in COVID-19. Sequencing was performed with immunoSEQ multiplex PCR; in TCRdb, only in-frame clones are kept and a portion is missing. Among more than 200,000 clones listed, over 75% were seen once. Sequenced material: PBMCs or T cells enriched from blood (not recorded which). These receptors were collected from a woman in her twenties or thirties who had been exposed to COVID-19.

V gene TRBV5-4 combines with J gene TRBJ2-1, with TRBD1 as a possible D gene (6 bases). There are 14 residues in the CDR3. Germline V gene data show CDR1 as SGHNT and CDR2 as YYREEE (reference sequence). The V and J ends lost 1 base and 5 bases respectively, with 10 bases between them. The CDR3 here is CASSLWTVNNEQFF. The CDR3 nucleotides read TGTGCCAGCAGCTTGTGGACAGTCAACAATGAGCAGTTCTTC.

The CDR3 protein is CAWNRGEGPYNEQFF. CDR3 nucleotide sequence: TGTGCCTGGAATAGGGGGGAGGGGCCCTACAATGAGCAGTTCTTC. The chain joins TRBV30 to TRBJ2-1, with D possibly matching TRBD2 (7 bases). Trimming pared 4 bases from V and 2 bases from J, leaving 15 bases between. The germline CDR1 and CDR2 sequences are GTSNPN and SVGIG (reference sequence). The CDR3 consists of 15 residues.

The chain couples TRBV6-5 to TRBJ2-4; TRBD2 aligns across 10 bases. CDR1 and CDR2 (germline): MNHEY, SVGAGI. This CDR3 has 15 residues. J lost 8 bases, V lost 2 bases, and 6 bases had no gene match. As DNA, the CDR3 is TGTGCCAGCAGTTACCTAGCGGGAGCCTTGGACATTCAGTACTTC. Its translation is CASSYLAGALDIQYF.

The rearrangement uses TRBV6-5 and TRBJ1-6; TRBD1 agrees at 9 bases. Germline loops: CDR1 MNHEY, CDR2 SVGAGI. The junction had 7 bases not matched to a gene; V was cut back by 4 bases and J by 6 bases. This CDR3 region has 16 residues. CDR3 coding DNA: TGTGCCAGCAGTTCCAATACAGGGGGCACTAATTCACCCCTCCACTTT. Its protein product is CASSSNTGGTNSPLHF.

This chain links TRBV6-5 with TRBJ2-7, with TRBD1 as a possible D gene (5 bases). The germline CDR1 and CDR2 sequences are MNHEY and SVGAGI. V was cut by 11 bases and J by 4 bases, with 15 bases left in between. The CDR3 consists of 12 residues. The CDR3 spells CALGQNLYEQYF. DNA for the CDR3: TGTGCCCTGGGGCAAAACCTTTACGAGCAGTACTTC.

The V gene is TRBV24-1, the J gene TRBJ2-2, with 7 bases identical to TRBD2. CDR1 and CDR2 (germline): KGHDR, SFDVKD. J was trimmed by 5 bases and V by 5 bases; bases with no gene match: 4. This CDR3 contains 14 residues. CDR3 in amino acids: CATSGGGQTGELFF. The CDR3 DNA is TGTGCCACCAGTGGGGGGGGTCAAACCGGGGAGCTGTTTTTT.

CDR3 bases: TGTGCCAGCAGAACGGGCGGGGAGCTGTTTTTT. Amino acid sequence: CASRTGGELFF. V usage is TRBV12-3 or TRBV12-4 and J usage is TRBJ2-2; D unclear. The CDR3 runs 11 residues. Trimming pared 6 bases from V and 7 bases from J, leaving 6 bases between.

V and J are TRBV9 and TRBJ2-7; a possible D gene is TRBD1 (6 bases). The V gene lost 3 bases and the J gene lost 7 bases, with 14 bases spanning the gap. Germline-derived CDR1 and CDR2 are SGDLS and YYNGEE. The CDR3 length is 13 residues. The CDR3 loop is CASSATGTREQYF. The CDR3 nucleotides are TGTGCCAGCAGCGCCACAGGGACAAGAGAGCAGTACTTC.

The genes are TRBV28 and TRBJ2-2; D is unclear. The V end lost 4 bases, the J end lost 4 bases, and 7 bases lay between the germline ends. This CDR3 has 13 amino acids. Germline-derived CDR1 and CDR2 are MDHEN and SYDVKM. CDR3 in DNA: TGTGCCAGCAGTTGGCTGGTCACCGGGGAGCTGTTTTTT. It encodes CASSWLVTGELFF.

The rearrangement links TRBV5-1 to TRBJ2-7; weak D call: TRBD2 (6 bases). Trimming pared 2 bases from V and 3 bases from J, leaving 18 bases between. The germline V gene encodes CDR1 SGHRS and CDR2 YFSETQ. CDR3 size: 16 residues. The CDR3 sequence: CASSFNPFSGNYEQYF. The DNA of the CDR3 is TGCGCCAGCAGCTTCAATCCCTTTAGCGGCAACTACGAGCAGTACTTC.

The genes are TRBV15 and TRBJ2-7; maybe TRBD2 (5 bases). The germline V gene has CDR1 LNHNV and CDR2 YYDKDF (reference sequence). Trimming took 0 bases from V and 6 from J, leaving 12 bases between them. CDR3 length equals 14 residues. CDR3 loop: CATSREAARSEQYF. The CDR3 bases are TGTGCCACCAGCAGAGAAGCGGCCAGGAGCGAGCAGTACTTC.

The chain joins TRBV28 to TRBJ1-2; 7 bases are shared with TRBD1. CDR1 is MDHEN and CDR2 is SYDVKM in the germline V gene. The CDR3 extends over 13 amino acids. Trimming cost V 3 bases and J 4 bases; bases outside gene matches: 2. The CDR3 DNA is TGTGCCAGCAGTTTTTACAGGGGCTATGGCTACACCTTC. Its protein is CASSFYRGYGYTF.

V usage is TRBV18 and J usage is TRBJ1-1; D unclear. The CDR3 totals 15 residues. Trimming shortened V by 4 bases and J by 2 bases, and 14 bases separated the two germline ends. CDR1 and CDR2 (germline): KGHSH, LQKENI. The DNA for the CDR3 is TGTGCCAGCTCACTGACTACATCGACCAACACTGAAGCTTTCTTT. Translation gives CASSLTTSTNTEAFF.

The CDR3 loop reads CASSFQGAEAFF. The CDR3 DNA is TGTGCCAGCAGTTTCCAGGGGGCTGAAGCTTTCTTT. This rearrangement joins TRBV12-3 or TRBV12-4 to TRBJ1-1, with 7 bases lining up with TRBD1. V was clipped by 3 bases and J by 6 bases; unmatched bases: 1. The CDR3 loop spans 12 amino acids.

The count of this clone is one. The V call is TRBV27, the J call TRBJ2-1, with 12 bases fitting TRBD2. From germline, CDR1 is MNHEY and CDR2 SMNVEV (reference sequence). V lost 5 bases to trimming and J lost 9 bases; unmatched junction nucleotides: 11. The CDR3 sequence is 16 residues long. DNA for the CDR3: TGTGCCAGCAGTCCCTCGGCTAGCGGGAGGGCGCGTGAGCAGTTCTTC. It specifies CASSPSASGRAREQFF.

V is TRBV27 and J is TRBJ2-1, with D perhaps TRBD1 (6 bases). Germline V gene sequence: CDR1 MNHEY, CDR2 SMNVEV (reference sequence). The V end was cut by 8 bases, the J end by 7 bases, with 18 bases between. The CDR3 is 14 amino acids. The DNA of the CDR3 is TGTGCCAGCCGACAGGACAGCTTCTTTAATGAGCAGTTCTTC. It codes for CASRQDSFFNEQFF.

This CDR3 reads CASSPTRWPEETQYF. As DNA, the CDR3 is TGTGCCAGCAGTCCGACGCGGTGGCCCGAAGAGACCCAGTACTTC. V and J are TRBV27 and TRBJ2-5; D gene ambiguous. Germline-derived CDR1 and CDR2 are MNHEY and SMNVEV (reference sequence). V lost 5 bases and J lost 3, with 16 bases in between. This CDR3 comprises 15 residues.

This chain connects TRBV29-1 to TRBJ1-1; perhaps TRBD1 as D (6 bases). The CDR3 runs to 13 residues. The V gene lost 4 bases and the J gene lost 0 bases, with 9 bases spanning the gap. Germline lookup yields CDR1 SQVTM and CDR2 ANQGSEA. CDR3 amino acids: CSVGGLMNTEAFF. The CDR3 DNA sequence: TGCAGCGTTGGGGGGCTCATGAACACTGAAGCTTTCTTT.

The chain links TRBV5-4 to TRBJ1-2; D uncertain. The CDR3 has 12 amino acids. V dropped 3 bases and J dropped 4 bases, with 7 bases sitting between them. Germline V lookup: CDR1 SGHNT, CDR2 YYREEE (reference sequence). In DNA, the CDR3 is TGTGCCAGCAGCTCGGAGGTCTATGGCTACACCTTC. It translates to CASSSEVYGYTF. The full variable domain, with the rest looked up from reference TRBV5-4 and TRBJ1-2, is ETGVTQSPTHLIKTRGQQVTLRCSSQSGHNTVSWYQQALGQGPQFIFQYYREEENGRGNFPPRFSGLQFPNYSSELNVNALELDDSALYLCASSSEVYGYTFGSGTRLTVV.

The chain combines TRBV5-1 with TRBJ1-2; possible D gene TRBD1, 6 bases. V lost 0 bases, J lost 4 bases, and 13 bases lay in between. Per the germline V gene, CDR1 is SGHRS and CDR2 is YFSETQ. This CDR3 comprises 15 residues. For the CDR3, the DNA is TGCGCCAGCAGCTTGGAGCAGGGGCCCTTCTATGGCTACACCTTC. This translates into CASSLEQGPFYGYTF.

The chain is built from TRBV15 and TRBJ2-3; D not resolved. This CDR3 has 15 residues. From germline, CDR1 is LNHNV and CDR2 YYDKDF (reference sequence). Between the trimmed V and J ends, which lost 0 bases and 2 bases, there was a span of 9 bases. CDR3 nucleotides: TGTGCCACCAGCAGAGATGGCAGATACACAGATACGCAGTATTTT. Its protein is CATSRDGRYTDTQYF.